This T cell receptor beta chain derives from a study of T-cell reconstitution after alpha-beta-depleted transplantation in children (dated by TCRdb to about 2016). Regarding the research as a whole: Using TCR repertoire profiling, the study quantitatively followed how T-cell immune reconstitution unfolded in children after TCRalphabeta/CD19-depleted allogeneic hematopoietic cell transplantation.

Library preparation used PCR. Sequencing relied on an Illumina HiSeq 2500. Molecular barcoding was employed in the preparation of TCR libraries, with unique molecular identifiers being used to normalize TCRbeta repertoire quantification. TCRdb reprocessing: public reads trimmed at Q25 with fastp, clones called with MiXCR, in-frame beta chains kept. Rows with one shared CDR3 protein collapse into an entry with the most common genes and DNA. This sample is represented by 550,000 to 800,000 distinct CDR3 sequences; 10% to 15% of them were singletons. The top ten constitute around 0.76% of the sample. Comment on this clonotype: The antigen it recognizes is unknown. No qualities accompany the bases; no much larger clone lies one base away.

In light of the paper, this sample's treatment or condition label describes: allogeneic hematopoietic cell transplantation with graft depleted of TCRalphabeta T cells and CD19 B cells. TCRalphabeta/CD19-depleted allogeneic hematopoietic cell grafts were given to the transplant recipients, all of whom were children. What the work shows at the level of the full study, not this receptor alone: The apparently early alphabetaT-cell count recovery about two months after transplant was reportedly dependent on only several hundred rapidly expanded clones derived from non-depleted graft cells. In some patients, the high TCRbeta diversity seen at day 60 was put down to recipient T cells and intrathymic progenitors that had survived conditioning. The frequencies of hyperexpanded clones fell over the following months, and after one year, T-cell counts and TCRbeta diversity were mostly attributed to newly produced T cells.

The CDR3 has 13 amino acids, counting the end cysteine and phenylalanine. Here the CDR3 DNA is all that survives: 39 bases in frame from base 1. V was cut back by 1 base and J by 6 bases, leaving a gap of 6 bases between them. Reading the germline V gene gives CDR1 KGHDR and CDR2 SFDVKD. This TCR was sampled from a girl aged 2 to 10 with congenital amegakaryocytic thrombocytopenia, due to receive a stem cell transplant. Rearrangement joined TRBV24-1 to TRBJ2-1, with the D gene not confidently named. This specimen consisted of PBMCs, obtained before TCRalphabeta/CD19-depleted stem cell transplant. The DNA sequence reads TGTGCCACCAGTGATTTAGGCACCAATGAGCAGTTCTTC. Its product reads: CATSDLGTNEQFF.